This T cell receptor (beta chain) was identified during a study of blood T cell repertoires in COVID-19. Turning to the study itself: COVID-19 samples from acute and convalescent phases originated in the United States, Italy and Spain.

The protocol was immunoSEQ multiplex PCR, while the TCRdb copy is restricted to in-frame clones and leaves out a portion. Here the sample spans over 200,000 clones, about 90% being singletons. The CDR3 contains 16 residues. With 0 bases clipped from V and 2 bases from J, the junction kept 4 bases outside the gene matches. Germline loops: CDR1 LNHNV, CDR2 YYDKDF (reference sequence). Sequencing was carried out using peripheral blood. This clonotype originated in a man aged 25 to 40 with COVID-19, enrolled during active disease. The gene calls are TRBV15 and TRBJ2-7, with 10 bases lining up with TRBD2. CDR3 nucleotides: TGTGCCACCAGCAGAGAGGGGAGCGGGGGGGCCTACGAGCAGTACTTC. It is translated as CATSREGSGGAYEQYF. Full variable domain (rest looked up from reference TRBV15 and TRBJ2-7): DAMVIQNPRYQVTQFGKPVTLSCSQTLNHNVMYWYQQKSSQAPKLLFHYYDKDFNNEADTPDNFQSRRPNTSFCFLDIRSPGLGDTAMYLCATSREGSGGAYEQYFGPGTRLTVT.